This record concerns one T cell receptor beta chain sequence. Its antigen specificity is not known. No clone much larger than this one lies a single base away; base qualities are absent. In the prospective study, participants were roughly 18 to 100 years old, resided in 24 geographic areas of the United States, and were enrolled through a virtual design. Cohort assignment in the prospective study relied on participant-reported clinical history from a screening survey and a study questionnaire. ImmuneRACE Cohort 3 recovered participants were defined by two consecutive negative NP/OP PCR tests, healthcare professional clearance, or symptom resolution. Each participant in the prospective study had whole blood, serum and a nasopharyngeal or oropharyngeal swab collected by mobile phlebotomists. Prospective study participants could optionally give additional blood draws and questionnaires over a roughly two-month period. Before DNA extraction, prospective study blood samples were shipped either frozen or at room temperature.

The data were obtained in a study of blood T cell repertoires in COVID-19 (dated by TCRdb to between 2020 and 2021). Looking at the study overall: Collaborator samples came from the United States, Italy and Spain and covered acute and convalescent phases of COVID-19. The prospective study material was composed of cDNA or gDNA derived from T cells, B-cell-depleted T cells, or PBMCs. Subjects who had been exposed to COVID-19, were actively infected with it, or had recovered from it provided the deeply sampled blood TCRbeta repertoires that made up the dataset. The repertoires were made available in a free public database intended to serve as a resource for research on the immune response to SARS-CoV-2. Samples came from the ongoing ImmuneRACE study (first 160 participants) plus 1,254 subjects from 6 global collaborators. The sample metadata nearly always contained a de-identified subject ID, COVID-19 status, age in years and sex. Where HLA class I and class II types were available, the types were taken from metadata supplied by the sample provider, not from assay-based typing.

The paper's findings and limits, for the study overall: The quantity of clinical and demographic metadata differed by source and by participant and was supplied without curation.

The immunoSEQ Assay, a bias-controlled multiplex PCR, was used to amplify TCRbeta CDR3 regions from genomic DNA. As for the original processing: Within the assay, amplification of reference gene primers was used to estimate how many nucleated cells each sample contained. Sequence reads were collapsed and filtered to measure the absolute abundance of every unique TCRbeta CDR3 rearrangement. For each sample, productive Simpson clonality was calculated as the square root of Simpson's diversity index over productive rearrangements. TCRdb holds this immuneACCESS table with in-frame rearrangements only. Some clones are missing; in checked studies, unresolved V genes explain under half, and the rest has no known cause. V, J and clone size reflect that table, while D and trimming were determined from the DNA. The sample table records approximately 400,000 clones; around 90% of these occur just once. The ten largest account for 1.2% of the sample.

The sequence was collected from a woman aged 18-29 years who had recovered from COVID-19. The sequencing input was PBMCs or T cells enriched from blood (not recorded which).

The CDR3 reads as follows: CASNPALNTEAFF. Here is the DNA: TGCGCCAGCAATCCAGCGTTGAACACTGAAGCTTTCTTT. The sequence is built from TRBV10-2 and TRBJ1-1, with the D gene uncertain. The germline V gene specifies WSHSY as CDR1 and SAAADI as CDR2. The CDR3 starts with the cysteine, ends with the phenylalanine, and has 13 residues. The CDR3 DNA has 39 bases and is translated from base 1. Cut back by 7 bases and 0 bases, the V and J ends lie 9 bases apart.